This T cell receptor beta chain stems from a study of early T cells in non-severe SARS-CoV-2 infection. Study as a whole: Whole-blood bulk RNA, unsorted, was sequenced, and chains were unpaired.

This clonotype was detected many times. Its antigen remains unknown. Trimming shortened V by 4 bases and J by 6 bases, and 15 bases separated the two germline ends. CDR1 is LGHNA, CDR2 YSLEER, per germline. This CDR3 has 15 amino acids. Unique molecular identifiers were affixed to single, distinct cDNA molecules. Using its own MiXCR run on the 5' RACE reads, TCRdb lists one record per CDR3 protein. The table shows 43,000 or so distinct CDR3 sequences, with almost 7.5% occurring only once. The study, taken as a whole, reports: Matching against VDJdb likely underestimated virus-specific expansions, favoring anti-spike CD8.

This TCR derives from an adult who was a healthcare worker with PCR-confirmed SARS-CoV-2 infection or an uninfected control (not recorded which). Material: whole blood. V and J are TRBV4-3 and TRBJ1-4; D gene uncertain. The CDR3 DNA reads as TGCGCCAGCAGCCCCAGCTTAGCTGAGTATGAAAAACTGTTTTTT. Its translation is CASSPSLAEYEKLFF.